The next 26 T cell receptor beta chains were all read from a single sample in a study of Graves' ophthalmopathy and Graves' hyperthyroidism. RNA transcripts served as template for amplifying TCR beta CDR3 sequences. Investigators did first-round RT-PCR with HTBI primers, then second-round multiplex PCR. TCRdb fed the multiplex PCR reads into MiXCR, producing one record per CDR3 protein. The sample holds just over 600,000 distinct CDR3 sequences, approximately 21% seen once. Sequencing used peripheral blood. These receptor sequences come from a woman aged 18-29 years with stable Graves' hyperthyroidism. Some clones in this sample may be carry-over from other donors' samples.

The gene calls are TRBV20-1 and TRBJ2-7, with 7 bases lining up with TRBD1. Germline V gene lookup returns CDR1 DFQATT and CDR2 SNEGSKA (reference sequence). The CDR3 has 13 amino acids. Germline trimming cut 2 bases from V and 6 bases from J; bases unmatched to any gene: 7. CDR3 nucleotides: TGCAGTGCTAGAAGACAGGGAAGCGGCGAGCAGTACTTC. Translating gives CSARRQGSGEQYF.

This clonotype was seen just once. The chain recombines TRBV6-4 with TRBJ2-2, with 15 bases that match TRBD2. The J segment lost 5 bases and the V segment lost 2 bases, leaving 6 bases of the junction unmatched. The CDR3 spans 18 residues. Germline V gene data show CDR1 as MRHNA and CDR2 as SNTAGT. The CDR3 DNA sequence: TGTGCCAGCAGTGACCGCGGGGGACTAGCGGGGGGTACCGGGGAGCTGTTTTTT. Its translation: CASSDRGGLAGGTGELFF.

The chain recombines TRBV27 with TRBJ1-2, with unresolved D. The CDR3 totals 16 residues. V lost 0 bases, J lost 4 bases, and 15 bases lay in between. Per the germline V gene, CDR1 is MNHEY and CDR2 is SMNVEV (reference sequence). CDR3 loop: CASSLSMREAGYGYTF. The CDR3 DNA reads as TGTGCCAGCAGTTTATCGATGCGGGAGGCTGGCTATGGCTACACCTTC.

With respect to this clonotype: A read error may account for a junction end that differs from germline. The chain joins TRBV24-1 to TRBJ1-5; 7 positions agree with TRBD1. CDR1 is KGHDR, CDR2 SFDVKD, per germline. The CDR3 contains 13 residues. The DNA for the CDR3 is TGCGCCACCAGTGGGGGACAGTTCCAGCCCCAGCATTTT. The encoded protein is CATSGGQFQPQHF.

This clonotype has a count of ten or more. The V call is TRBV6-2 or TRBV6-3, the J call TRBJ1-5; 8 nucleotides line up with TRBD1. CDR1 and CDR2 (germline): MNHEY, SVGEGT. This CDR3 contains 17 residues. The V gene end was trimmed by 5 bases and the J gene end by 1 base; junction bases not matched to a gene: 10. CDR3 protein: CASSLVRQGFSNQPQHF. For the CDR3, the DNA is TGTGCCAGCAGTCTCGTCAGACAGGGGTTCAGCAATCAGCCCCAGCATTTT.

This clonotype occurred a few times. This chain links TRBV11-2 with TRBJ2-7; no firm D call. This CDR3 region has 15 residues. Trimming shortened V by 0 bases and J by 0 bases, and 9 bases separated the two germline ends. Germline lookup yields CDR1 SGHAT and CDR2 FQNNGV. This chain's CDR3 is CASSLEVGNSYEQYF. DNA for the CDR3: TGTGCCAGCAGCTTAGAAGTGGGAAACTCCTACGAGCAGTACTTC.

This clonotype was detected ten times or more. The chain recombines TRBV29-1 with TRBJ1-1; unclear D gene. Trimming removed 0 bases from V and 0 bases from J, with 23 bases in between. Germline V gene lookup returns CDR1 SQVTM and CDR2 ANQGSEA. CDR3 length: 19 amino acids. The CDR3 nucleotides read TGCAGCGTTGAAGATGGTCCGAAACTAATATATCAATTGAACACTGAAGCTTTCTTT. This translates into CSVEDGPKLIYQLNTEAFF.

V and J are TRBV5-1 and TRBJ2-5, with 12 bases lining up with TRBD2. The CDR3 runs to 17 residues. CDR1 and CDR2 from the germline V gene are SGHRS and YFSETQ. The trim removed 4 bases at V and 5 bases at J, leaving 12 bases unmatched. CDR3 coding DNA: TGCGCCAGCAGCCAAGCGACTAGCGGGGGCCGAGGGGAGACCCAGTACTTC. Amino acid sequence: CASSQATSGGRGETQYF.

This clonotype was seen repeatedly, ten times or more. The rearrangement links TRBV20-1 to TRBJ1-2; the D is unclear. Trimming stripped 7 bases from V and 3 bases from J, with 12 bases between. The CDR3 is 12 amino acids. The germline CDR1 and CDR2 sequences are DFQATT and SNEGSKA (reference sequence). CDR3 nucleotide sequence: TGCAGTGTTCGGGGAATGCACTATGGCTACACCTTC. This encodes CSVRGMHYGYTF.

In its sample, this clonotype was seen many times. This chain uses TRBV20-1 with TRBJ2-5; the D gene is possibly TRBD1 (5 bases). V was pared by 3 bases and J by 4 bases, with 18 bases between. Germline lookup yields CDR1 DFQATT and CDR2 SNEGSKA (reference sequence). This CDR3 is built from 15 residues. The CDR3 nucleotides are TGCAGTGCTAGCCCCCGCCAGGGTGAGATAGAGACCCAGTACTTC. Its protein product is CSASPRQGEIETQYF.

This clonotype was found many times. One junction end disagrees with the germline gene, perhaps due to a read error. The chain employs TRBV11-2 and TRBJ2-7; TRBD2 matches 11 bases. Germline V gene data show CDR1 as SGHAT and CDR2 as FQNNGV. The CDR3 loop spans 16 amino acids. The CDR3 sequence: CASSLDSGGAYYEQHF. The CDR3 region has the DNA TGTGCCAGCAGCTTAGATAGCGGGGGGGCATACTACGAGCAGCACTTC.

Here the CDR3 reads CASSLVSGGEPYEQYF. CDR3 bases: TGCGCCAGCAGCTTGGTTAGCGGGGGAGAACCCTACGAGCAGTACTTC. The V and J genes are TRBV5-1 and TRBJ2-7, with 9 bases matching TRBD2. V was pared by 0 bases and J by 2 bases, with 6 bases of the junction left unmatched. Germline-derived CDR1 and CDR2 are SGHRS and YFSETQ. The CDR3 runs to 16 residues.

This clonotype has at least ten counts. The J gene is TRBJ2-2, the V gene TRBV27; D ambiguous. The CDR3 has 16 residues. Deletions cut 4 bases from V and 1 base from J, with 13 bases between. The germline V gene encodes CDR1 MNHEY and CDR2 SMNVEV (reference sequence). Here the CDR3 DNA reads TGTGCCAGCAGTTCAGCTAGGCGGAGGAACACCGGGGAGCTGTTTTTT. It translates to CASSSARRRNTGELFF.

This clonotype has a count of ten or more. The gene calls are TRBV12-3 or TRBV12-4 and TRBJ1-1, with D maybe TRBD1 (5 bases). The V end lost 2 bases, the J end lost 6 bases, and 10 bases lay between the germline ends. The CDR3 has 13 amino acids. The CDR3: CASSLRRGAEAFF. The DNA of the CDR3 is TGTGCCAGCAGTTTAAGGCGAGGGGCTGAAGCTTTCTTT.

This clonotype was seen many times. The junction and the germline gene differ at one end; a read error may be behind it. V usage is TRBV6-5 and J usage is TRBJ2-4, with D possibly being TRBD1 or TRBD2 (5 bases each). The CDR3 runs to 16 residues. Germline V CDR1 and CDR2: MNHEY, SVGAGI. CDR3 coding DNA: TGTGCCAGCAGTTACCCGTTAGGGACCGACAAAAACATTAAGTACTTC. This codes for CASSYPLGTDKNIKYF.

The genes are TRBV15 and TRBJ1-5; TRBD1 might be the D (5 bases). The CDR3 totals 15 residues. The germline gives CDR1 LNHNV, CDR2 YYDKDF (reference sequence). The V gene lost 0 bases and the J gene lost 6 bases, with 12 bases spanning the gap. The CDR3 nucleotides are TGTGCCACCAGCAGAGAGACATTAGGGGCTCAGCCCCAGCATTTT. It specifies CATSRETLGAQPQHF.

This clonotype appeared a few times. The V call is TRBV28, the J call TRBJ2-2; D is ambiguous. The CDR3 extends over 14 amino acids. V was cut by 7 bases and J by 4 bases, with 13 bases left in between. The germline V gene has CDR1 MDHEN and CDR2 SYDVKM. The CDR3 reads CASNERSGTGELFF. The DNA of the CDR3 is TGTGCCAGCAACGAGCGATCGGGCACCGGGGAGCTGTTTTTT.

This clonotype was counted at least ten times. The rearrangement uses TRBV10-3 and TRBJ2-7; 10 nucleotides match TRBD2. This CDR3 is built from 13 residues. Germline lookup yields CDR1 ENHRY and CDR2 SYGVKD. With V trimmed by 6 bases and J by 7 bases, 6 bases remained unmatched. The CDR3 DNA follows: TGTGCCATCAGAGGGACTAGCGATTCAGAGCAGTACTTC. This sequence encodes CAIRGTSDSEQYF.

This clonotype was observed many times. The CDR3 DNA reads TGTGCCAGCAGTTCGGGCTCGAACTATGGCTACACCTTC. Translated: CASSSGSNYGYTF. The J gene is TRBJ1-2, the V gene TRBV2; D is uncertain. The CDR3 loop spans 13 amino acids. The V end was cut by 5 bases, the J end by 2 bases, with 9 bases between. CDR1 and CDR2 (germline): SNHLY, FYNNEI.

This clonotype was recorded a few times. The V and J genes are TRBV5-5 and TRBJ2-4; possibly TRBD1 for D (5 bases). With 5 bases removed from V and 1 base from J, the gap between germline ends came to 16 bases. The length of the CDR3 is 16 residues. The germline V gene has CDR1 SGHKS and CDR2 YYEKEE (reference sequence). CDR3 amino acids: CASSKGEIGAKNIQYF. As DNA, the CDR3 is TGTGCCAGCAGTAAAGGGGAAATTGGGGCCAAAAACATTCAGTACTTC.

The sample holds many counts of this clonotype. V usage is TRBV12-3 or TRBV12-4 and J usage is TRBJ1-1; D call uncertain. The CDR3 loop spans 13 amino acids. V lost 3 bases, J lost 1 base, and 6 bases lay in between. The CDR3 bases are TGTGCCAGCAGTTTTTCAGCGAACACTGAAGCTTTCTTT. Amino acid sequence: CASSFSANTEAFF.

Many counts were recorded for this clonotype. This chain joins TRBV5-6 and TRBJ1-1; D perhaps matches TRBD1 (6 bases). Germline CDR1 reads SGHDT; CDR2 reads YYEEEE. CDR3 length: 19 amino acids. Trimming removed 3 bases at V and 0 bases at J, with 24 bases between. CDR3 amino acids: CASSSPGHETRLMNTEAFF. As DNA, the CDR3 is TGTGCCAGCAGCTCACCGGGACACGAGACACGACTAATGAACACTGAAGCTTTCTTT.

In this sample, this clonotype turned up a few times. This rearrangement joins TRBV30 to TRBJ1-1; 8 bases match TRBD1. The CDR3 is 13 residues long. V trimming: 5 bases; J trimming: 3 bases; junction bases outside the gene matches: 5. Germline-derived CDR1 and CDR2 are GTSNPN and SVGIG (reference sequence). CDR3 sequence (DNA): TGTGCCTGGGCCCTGACAGGGGACACTGAAGCTTTCTTT. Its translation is CAWALTGDTEAFF.

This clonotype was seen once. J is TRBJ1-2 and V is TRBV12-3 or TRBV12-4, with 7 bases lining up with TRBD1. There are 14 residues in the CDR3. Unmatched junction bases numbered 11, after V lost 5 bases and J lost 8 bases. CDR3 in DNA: TGTGCCAGCAGTCCCGACAGGGTGATCGGCGGCTACACCTTC. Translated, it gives CASSPDRVIGGYTF.

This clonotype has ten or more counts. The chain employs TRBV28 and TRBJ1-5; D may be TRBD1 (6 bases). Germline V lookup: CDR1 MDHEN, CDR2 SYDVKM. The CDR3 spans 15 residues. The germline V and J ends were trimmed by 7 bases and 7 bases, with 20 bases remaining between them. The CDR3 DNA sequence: TGTGCCAGCAAGGGTCTTCGGGGGCCGGAGCAGCCCCAGCATTTT. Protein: CASKGLRGPEQPQHF.

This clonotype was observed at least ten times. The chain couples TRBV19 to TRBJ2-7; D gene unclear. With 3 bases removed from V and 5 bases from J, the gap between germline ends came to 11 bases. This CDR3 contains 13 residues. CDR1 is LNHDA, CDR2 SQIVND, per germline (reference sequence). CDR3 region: CASSMYKFDEQYF. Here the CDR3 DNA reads TGTGCCAGTAGTATGTACAAGTTCGACGAGCAGTACTTC.